Below, one T cell receptor beta chain is given with its context. Antigen: not known. The data are from a study of somatic mutations in cytotoxic T cells in rheumatoid arthritis. The CDR3 covers 12 residues. CDR1 and CDR2 (germline): MNHNY, SVGAGI (reference sequence). V lost 7 bases and J lost 3, with 10 bases in between. The protocol was immunoSEQ multiplex PCR, while the TCRdb copy is restricted to in-frame clones and leaves out a portion. The sample has under 20,000 clones; less than 90% are singletons. Study-wide results and caveats: Each of about an eighth of the roughly 60 patients had a largest CD8+ clone that made up more than 20% of CD8+ cells.

The chain uses TRBV6-6 and TRBJ2-7; D gene unclear. The sequence was obtained from a middle-aged man in good health. The sequenced sample was CD8+ T cells sorted from blood. This CDR3 reads CASTGPSYEQYF. The CDR3, as DNA: TGTGCCAGCACTGGGCCGAGCTACGAGCAGTACTTC.